These 32 T cell receptor beta chains share one sample of origin, sequenced in a study of CD8+ T cells in alopecia areata. This sample's treatment: oral pan-JAK inhibitor, 5-10 mg twice daily. RNA, once extracted, was reverse transcribed into cDNA for use as the sequencing template. TCRdb keeps only in-frame clones here, not all; method: immunoSEQ multiplex PCR. The sample consists of about 140,000 clones, around 83% of them appearing once. This sample comprised CD8+ T cells sorted from blood, obtained at week 4, from a patient treated with tofacitinib. All receptors come from a human donor with alopecia areata.

V and J are TRBV6-5 and TRBJ2-1; 7 nucleotides align to TRBD2. This CDR3 region has 15 residues. CDR1 is MNHEY and CDR2 is SVGAGI in the germline V gene. V lost 5 bases to trimming and J lost 9 bases; unmatched junction nucleotides: 13. The CDR3: CASSLQDGGVTEQFF. The CDR3 nucleotides are TGTGCCAGCAGTCTCCAAGATGGGGGGGTCACTGAGCAGTTCTTC.

The rearrangement joins TRBV27 to TRBJ2-7, with TRBD1 matching 8 bases. Germline values: CDR1 MNHEY, CDR2 SMNVEV (reference sequence). This CDR3 region has 15 residues. The V and J ends lost 0 bases and 5 bases, in that order; junction bases with no gene match: 6. The CDR3 reads CASSLSVTGVDEQYF. The CDR3 DNA reads as TGTGCCAGCAGTTTATCGGTGACAGGGGTTGACGAGCAGTACTTC.

The rearrangement uses TRBV30 and TRBJ2-2; no clear D. The CDR3 spans 12 residues. Trimming took off 0 bases at V and 3 bases at J, with 2 bases between the two ends. The germline gives CDR1 GTSNPN, CDR2 SVGIG (reference sequence). The CDR3 DNA sequence: TGTGCCTGGAGTGTTTACACCGGGGAGCTGTTTTTT. This translates into CAWSVYTGELFF.

The chain carries TRBV5-1 and TRBJ2-1; TRBD2 matches 14 bases. The V gene's germline CDR1 is SGHRS and CDR2 YFSETQ. Trimming took 4 bases from V and 2 from J; bases not matched to a gene: 11. The CDR3 is 19 residues long. The CDR3 protein is CASSEPGLAGVTAYNEQFF. The DNA of the CDR3 is TGCGCCAGCAGCGAGCCGGGACTAGCGGGAGTTACGGCCTACAATGAGCAGTTCTTC.

The J gene is TRBJ2-5, the V gene TRBV5-1, with 8 bases identical to TRBD1. The CDR3 sequence is 14 residues long. CDR1 is SGHRS and CDR2 is YFSETQ in the germline V gene. V trimming: 4 bases; J trimming: 7 bases; junction bases outside the gene matches: 9. CDR3 region: CASSEGTGDTTQYF. As DNA, the CDR3 is TGCGCCAGCAGCGAAGGGACAGGAGATACGACCCAGTACTTC. Based on the CDR3 plus reference TRBV5-1 and TRBJ2-5, the full variable domain is KAGVTQTPRYLIKTRGQQVTLSCSPISGHRSVSWYQQTPGQGLQFLFEYFSETQRNKGNFPGRFSGRQFSNSRSEMNVSTLELGDSALYLCASSEGTGDTTQYFGPGTRLLVL.

About this clone itself: This sample also contains other DNA sequences that code for the same CDR3. The chain couples TRBV6-5 to TRBJ2-1; D uncertain. CDR3 length: 13 residues. Trimming removed 0 bases at V and 7 bases at J, with 7 bases between. Per germline, CDR1 MNHEY and CDR2 SVGAGI. The CDR3 DNA reads as TGTGCCAGCAGTTACTCGTTATATAATGAGCAGTTCTTC. Its translation is CASSYSLYNEQFF.

The rearrangement uses TRBV9 and TRBJ2-5, with 7 bases matching TRBD1. The end of the DNA aligns better with TRBJ2-7, so the J call may be wrong. The CDR3 runs 14 residues. Per germline, CDR1 SGDLS and CDR2 YYNGEE. This chain's CDR3 is CASSARDSHYEQYF. As DNA, the CDR3 is TGTGCCAGCAGCGCCCGGGACAGCCACTACGAGCAGTACTTC.

The chain carries TRBV27 and TRBJ1-1, with D perhaps TRBD1 (6 bases). Germline V gene data show CDR1 as MNHEY and CDR2 as SMNVEV (reference sequence). Trimming left V 4 bases short and J 5 bases short, with 8 bases between. This CDR3 is 12 amino acids long. CDR3 DNA: TGTGCCAGCAGTTCAGGGGTGACTGAAGCTTTCTTT. Translated: CASSSGVTEAFF.

The V and J genes are TRBV7-6 and TRBJ2-3; 11 bases map to TRBD2. Germline loops: CDR1 SGHVS, CDR2 FNYEAQ. The CDR3 is 16 amino acids. V shed 2 bases, J shed 4 bases, and the junction held 5 bases outside the gene matches. As DNA, the CDR3 is TGTGCCAGCAGCTTAACTAGCGGGAGTGGTGCAGATACGCAGTATTTT. Translating it yields CASSLTSGSGADTQYF.

As for this clone: A read error may account for a junction end that differs from germline. This chain uses TRBV29-1 with TRBJ2-7, with D possibly TRBD2 on 6 matching bases. Germline V gene sequence: CDR1 SQVTM, CDR2 ANQGSEA. The CDR3 contains 13 residues. The CDR3 is CSVVPPGERQMTF. In DNA form, the CDR3 reads TGCAGCGTTGTTCCCCCGGGGGAGAGACAGATGACCTTC.

This rearrangement joins TRBV4-1 to TRBJ2-1; tentatively, D is TRBD2 (6 bases). The V end was cut by 4 bases, the J end by 4 bases, with 11 bases between. Germline lookup yields CDR1 MGHRA and CDR2 YSYEKL. This CDR3 contains 14 residues. CDR3 loop: CASSRPGSYNEQFF. CDR3 nucleotides: TGCGCCAGCAGCCGACCCGGGAGTTACAATGAGCAGTTCTTC.

V is TRBV13 and J is TRBJ1-2, with TRBD1 matching over 9 bases. Unmatched junction bases numbered 6, after V lost 4 bases and J lost 3 bases. This CDR3 has 15 residues. In germline, CDR1 is PRHDT, CDR2 FYEKMQ (reference sequence). CDR3 residues: CASSSGTGWDYGYTF. CDR3 nucleotides: TGTGCCAGCAGCTCAGGGACAGGGTGGGACTATGGCTACACCTTC.

This chain joins TRBV29-1 and TRBJ2-7, with 7 bases aligning to TRBD1. Germline V gene data show CDR1 as SQVTM and CDR2 as ANQGSEA. With 7 bases clipped from V and 3 bases from J, the junction kept 9 bases outside the gene matches. CDR3 length: 13 residues. CDR3 protein: CSALTGNGYEQYF. DNA for the CDR3: TGCAGCGCACTGACAGGGAATGGCTACGAGCAGTACTTC.

This clone turned up a few times. V and J are TRBV4-2 and TRBJ2-6; no reliable D call. The CDR3 is 16 residues long. With 0 bases removed from V and 2 bases from J, the gap between germline ends came to 8 bases. CDR1 is LGHNA and CDR2 is YNFKEQ in the germline V gene. The CDR3 region has the DNA TGTGCCAGCAGCCAAGATATGGGAACTGGGGCCAACGTCCTGACTTTC. Its protein product is CASSQDMGTGANVLTF.

V and J are TRBV2 and TRBJ1-2; D perhaps matches TRBD1 (6 bases). The CDR3 loop spans 15 amino acids. CDR1 SNHLY and CDR2 FYNNEI come from the germline V gene. Trimming removed 4 bases from V and 1 base from J, with 13 bases in between. In DNA form, the CDR3 reads TGTGCCAGCAGTGCCGGGACACTACTTAACTATGGCTACACCTTC. Protein: CASSAGTLLNYGYTF.

The rearrangement uses TRBV27 and TRBJ2-7, with TRBD1 as a possible D gene (6 bases). Trimming pared 3 bases from V and 6 bases from J, leaving 12 bases between. From germline, CDR1 is MNHEY and CDR2 SMNVEV (reference sequence). The CDR3 contains 13 residues. DNA of the CDR3: TGTGCCAGCAGTTTTTCAGGGGTCGGCGAGCAGTACTTC. Translating it yields CASSFSGVGEQYF.

DNA for the CDR3: TGTGCCAGCAGCAGAACGTCTAGCGGAACTATCTACGAGCAGTACTTC. This encodes CASSRTSSGTIYEQYF. V and J are TRBV14 and TRBJ2-7; 7 bases match TRBD2. The ends lost 5 bases at V and 3 bases at J; junction bases unmatched: 13. The CDR3 spans 16 residues. Germline V lookup: CDR1 SGHDN, CDR2 FVKESK.

The rearrangement uses TRBV2 and TRBJ2-3; D remains ambiguous. Trimming took 10 bases from V and 1 from J, leaving 9 bases between them. The germline V gene encodes CDR1 SNHLY and CDR2 FYNNEI. This CDR3 has 12 residues. This chain's CDR3 is CATFARTDTQYF. Written as DNA, the CDR3 is TGTGCCACCTTCGCCCGCACAGATACGCAGTATTTT.

V and J are TRBV29-1 and TRBJ1-2, with a weak D call TRBD1 (5 bases). Trimming took off 0 bases at V and 6 bases at J, with 11 bases between the two ends. Per germline, CDR1 SQVTM and CDR2 ANQGSEA. The CDR3 has 13 residues. CDR3 protein: CSVEDWVGDGYTF. In DNA, the CDR3 is TGCAGCGTTGAAGATTGGGTGGGGGATGGCTACACCTTC.

Only a few counts were recorded for this clone. DNA for the CDR3: TGTGCCAGCAGTGACCAAGGACTAGCGGGAGAGGAGACCCAGTACTTC. Amino acids: CASSDQGLAGEETQYF. This chain joins TRBV25-1 and TRBJ2-5, with TRBD2 identical over 13 bases. The germline gives CDR1 MGHDK, CDR2 SYGVNS. The CDR3 covers 16 residues. Trimming removed 3 bases from V and 5 bases from J; junction bases left unmatched: 6. The whole variable domain, remainder taken from reference TRBV25-1 and TRBJ2-5, is EADIYQTPRYLVIGTGKKITLECSQTMGHDKMYWYQQDPGMELHLIHYSYGVNSTEKGDLSSESTVSRIRTEHFPLTLESARPSHTSQYLCASSDQGLAGEETQYFGPGTRLLVL.

The CDR3 nucleotides read TGTGCCTGGACAGGGGTGGGCACTGAAGCTTTCTTT. It specifies CAWTGVGTEAFF. V and J are TRBV30 and TRBJ1-1, with D possibly matching TRBD1 (6 bases). V was clipped by 4 bases and J by 4 bases, with 10 bases between them. Germline V gene lookup returns CDR1 GTSNPN and CDR2 SVGIG (reference sequence). The CDR3 runs to 12 residues.

The chain is built from TRBV2 and TRBJ1-1, with TRBD1 as a possible D gene (5 bases). Germline lookup yields CDR1 SNHLY and CDR2 FYNNEI. V dropped 10 bases and J dropped 4 bases, with 16 bases sitting between them. The CDR3 is 13 residues long. The CDR3 region is CAKGDRRGTEAFF. CDR3 DNA sequence: TGTGCCAAAGGGGACCGGAGGGGCACTGAAGCTTTCTTT.

V and J are TRBV29-1 and TRBJ2-1, with 8 bases fitting TRBD1. This CDR3 region has 14 residues. CDR1 and CDR2 from the germline V gene are SQVTM and ANQGSEA. With 6 bases clipped from V and 1 base from J, the junction kept 5 bases outside the gene matches. CDR3 sequence reads: CSVDRGVSYNEQFF. CDR3 DNA sequence: TGCAGCGTCGACAGGGGTGTTTCCTACAATGAGCAGTTCTTC.

The V gene is TRBV4-2, the J gene TRBJ2-1, with D possibly being TRBD1 (6 bases). Trimming left V 4 bases short and J 3 bases short, with 19 bases between. Germline CDR1 is LGHNA and CDR2 is YNFKEQ. This CDR3 has 17 residues. The CDR3 sequence is CASSPPPEQGRYNEQFF. In DNA form, the CDR3 reads TGTGCCAGCAGCCCCCCCCCAGAACAGGGACGCTACAATGAGCAGTTCTTC.

This clone was seen only a few times. This chain links TRBV10-3 with TRBJ2-7; D might be TRBD2 (6 bases). V dropped 6 bases and J dropped 1 base, with 13 bases sitting between them. The CDR3 extends over 14 amino acids. CDR1 is ENHRY and CDR2 is SYGVKD in the germline V gene. CDR3 residues: CAISPSAESYEQYF. The CDR3, as DNA: TGTGCCATCAGCCCTAGCGCGGAGTCCTACGAGCAGTACTTC.

This sequence joins TRBV7-2 and TRBJ2-5; D not resolved. Germline V lookup: CDR1 SGHTA, CDR2 FQGNSA. The CDR3 extends over 15 amino acids. Deletions cut 0 bases from V and 4 bases from J, with 12 bases between. The CDR3 nucleotides are TGTGCCAGCAGCTTAGCGGGGATTTTAGGAGAGACCCAGTACTTC. Its protein is CASSLAGILGETQYF.

This chain joins TRBV7-9 and TRBJ2-7; tentative D call: TRBD2 (6 bases). CDR3 length equals 15 residues. Germline-derived CDR1 and CDR2 are SEHNR and FQNEAQ (reference sequence). Trimming took 5 bases from V and 4 from J, leaving 18 bases between them. CDR3 loop: CASSAGSWEEYEQYF. The CDR3 DNA reads as TGTGCCAGCAGCGCAGGCTCGTGGGAGGAGTACGAGCAGTACTTC.

This sequence joins TRBV5-1 and TRBJ1-1, with D perhaps TRBD1 (5 bases). Trimming took off 3 bases at V and 4 bases at J, with 19 bases between the two ends. Germline V lookup: CDR1 SGHRS, CDR2 YFSETQ. This CDR3 has 16 residues. The CDR3 DNA sequence: TGCGCCAGCAGCTCTGGCCCAGGGCAGAGGGGCACTGAAGCTTTCTTT. The encoded protein is CASSSGPGQRGTEAFF.

This clone has a single count. The rearrangement joins TRBV6-5 to TRBJ2-5; possible D gene TRBD1, 6 bases. V lost 2 bases and J 3 bases, leaving 10 bases between the germline ends. The CDR3 is made up of 14 amino acids. Looked up from germline, CDR1 is MNHEY and CDR2 is SVGAGI. The CDR3 DNA reads as TGTGCCAGCAGTTACGAGGCAGGGGAAGAGACCCAGTACTTC. It codes for CASSYEAGEETQYF.

This clone was counted only a few times. This sequence joins TRBV6-5 and TRBJ2-5, with 10 positions matching TRBD1. The V and J ends lost 4 bases and 5 bases, in that order; junction bases with no gene match: 7. CDR3 length: 15 residues. The V gene's germline CDR1 is MNHEY and CDR2 SVGAGI. As DNA, the CDR3 is TGTGCCAGCAGTTCCCTGACAGGGGGCTATGAGACCCAGTACTTC. Its protein product is CASSSLTGGYETQYF.

The chain is built from TRBV7-9 and TRBJ2-7, with 7 bases lining up with TRBD2. The ends lost 4 bases at V and 4 bases at J; junction bases unmatched: 4. The CDR3 spans 13 residues. In germline, CDR1 is SEHNR, CDR2 FQNEAQ (reference sequence). Written as DNA, the CDR3 is TGTGCCAGCAGCTCGGGGGGAGGGTACGAGCAGTACTTC. Protein product: CASSSGGGYEQYF.

The chain couples TRBV7-3 to TRBJ2-7, with D possibly being TRBD1 (5 bases). The germline gives CDR1 SGHTA, CDR2 FQGTGA. Trimming stripped 2 bases from V and 6 bases from J, with 11 bases between. The CDR3 covers 13 residues. The CDR3 region has the DNA TGTGCCAGCAGCTTAGACGAGCAGGGCGAGCAGTACTTC. It yields the protein CASSLDEQGEQYF.